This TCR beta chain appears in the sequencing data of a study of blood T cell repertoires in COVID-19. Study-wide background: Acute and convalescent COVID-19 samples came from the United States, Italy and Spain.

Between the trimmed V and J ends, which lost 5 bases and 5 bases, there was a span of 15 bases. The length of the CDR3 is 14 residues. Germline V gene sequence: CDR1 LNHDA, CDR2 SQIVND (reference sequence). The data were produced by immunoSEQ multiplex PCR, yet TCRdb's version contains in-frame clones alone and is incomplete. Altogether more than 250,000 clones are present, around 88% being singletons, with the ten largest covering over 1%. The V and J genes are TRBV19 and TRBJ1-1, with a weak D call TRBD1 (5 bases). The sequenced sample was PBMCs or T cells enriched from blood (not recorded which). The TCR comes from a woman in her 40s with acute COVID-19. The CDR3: CASSPRKQETEAFF. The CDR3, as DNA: TGTGCCAGTAGTCCGCGGAAACAGGAGACTGAAGCTTTCTTT. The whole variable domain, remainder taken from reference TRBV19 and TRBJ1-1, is DGGITQSPKYLFRKEGQNVTLSCEQNLNHDAMYWYRQDPGQGLRLIYYSQIVNDFQKGDIAEGYSVSREKKESFPLTVTSAQKNPTAFYLCASSPRKQETEAFFGQGTRLTVV.